This passage covers 24 T cell receptor beta chains from one sample sequenced in a study of CXCR3-negative and CXCR3-positive naive CD8 T cells. The libraries of TRB cDNA were constructed through 5' RACE using UMI labels. TCRdb re-called the 5' RACE reads and gives one entry per CDR3 protein, without DNA. The sample holds 45,000 to 60,000 distinct CDR3 sequences. The sequenced material came from memory CD8+ T cells from blood. Receptors were obtained from a human donor in good health. Some clones in this sample may be carry-over from other donors' samples.

The chain has TRBV7-3 and TRBJ2-3; TCRdb names TRBD1, which stays unverified in the absence of DNA. CDR1 is SGHTA and CDR2 is FQGTGA in the germline V gene. This CDR3 contains 13 residues. The CDR3 sequence is CASSSPYSDTQYF.

The chain joins TRBV28 to TRBJ2-1; no DNA is available, so the TRBD2 call from TCRdb remains unchecked. CDR1 MDHEN and CDR2 SYDVKM come from the germline V gene. The CDR3 is 18 amino acids. The CDR3 sequence is CASSSGLAGGRSYNEQFF.

The chain links TRBV18 to TRBJ2-5; TCRdb's assignment of TRBD2 cannot be checked, as there is no DNA. This CDR3 comprises 17 residues. Per germline, CDR1 KGHSH and CDR2 LQKENI. CDR3 residues: CASSPPISGYSQETQYF.

CDR3 sequence reads: CASSSFPGQGAEAFF. This sequence joins TRBV28 and TRBJ1-1; TCRdb outputs TRBD1, but without DNA this stays unchecked. The CDR3 loop spans 15 amino acids. Germline CDR1 is MDHEN and CDR2 is SYDVKM. Full variable domain (remainder filled in from reference TRBV28 and TRBJ1-1): DVKVTQSSRYLVKRTGEKVFLECVQDMDHENMFWYRQDPGLGLRLIYFSYDVKMKEKGDIPEGYSVSREKKERFSLILESASTNQTSMYLCASSSFPGQGAEAFFGQGTRLTVV.

The CDR3 region is CSVVGGSDTEAFF. This chain connects TRBV29-1 to TRBJ1-1. Germline V gives CDR1 SQVTM, CDR2 ANQGSEA. This CDR3 spans 13 amino acids.

This sequence joins TRBV7-8 and TRBJ2-1. There are 15 residues in the CDR3. CDR1 and CDR2 (germline): SGHVS, FQNEAQ. CDR3 residues: CASSRAGDTYNEQFF.

This chain uses TRBV5-1 with TRBJ2-2; TCRdb designates TRBD2, a call that cannot be tested without DNA. This CDR3 contains 15 residues. Germline V gene lookup returns CDR1 SGHRS and CDR2 YFSETQ. CDR3 in amino acids: CASSWTSENTGELFF.

The chain employs TRBV4-2 and TRBJ2-2; TCRdb outputs TRBD2, but without DNA this stays unchecked. The length of the CDR3 is 18 residues. CDR1 and CDR2 (germline): LGHNA, YNFKEQ. The CDR3 reads CASSQPPLAGGHTGELFF.

The V and J genes are TRBV6-5 and TRBJ2-4; absent DNA, TCRdb's TRBD1 call cannot be checked. Germline-derived CDR1 and CDR2 are MNHEY and SVGAGI. The CDR3 contains 16 residues. The CDR3 region is CASSQSTGTGSHIQYF.

The CDR3 loop is CASATPQGWREFKETQYF. The rearrangement joins TRBV10-1 to TRBJ2-5; without DNA, the TCRdb call of TRBD2 cannot be checked. CDR1 is WNHNN, CDR2 SYGVQD, per germline (reference sequence). This CDR3 spans 18 amino acids.

This sequence joins TRBV29-1 and TRBJ1-1; the TRBD1 assignment by TCRdb is unverifiable without DNA. CDR3 length: 16 amino acids. Germline V CDR1 and CDR2: SQVTM, ANQGSEA. The CDR3 spells CSVEDPPSGLNTEAFF. The variable domain in full, completed from reference TRBV29-1 and TRBJ1-1, reads SAVISQKPSRDICQRGTSLTIQCQVDSQVTMMFWYRQQPGQSLTLIATANQGSEATYESGFVIDKFPISRPNLTFSTLTVSNMSPEDSSIYLCSVEDPPSGLNTEAFFGQGTRLTVV.

The chain has TRBV6-5 and TRBJ2-7; TCRdb indicates TRBD1, and absent DNA this call remains unverified. The V gene's germline CDR1 is MNHEY and CDR2 SVGAGI. The CDR3 has 17 residues. The CDR3 protein is CASSYSSGRWGAYEQYF.

The genes are TRBV7-6 and TRBJ2-5; TCRdb calls TRBD1, which cannot be checked without DNA. The CDR3 totals 18 residues. The germline V gene encodes CDR1 SGHVS and CDR2 FNYEAQ. The CDR3 reads CASSLNLLDRGGTETQYF.

The genes are TRBV10-3 and TRBJ2-7; checking the TCRdb D call of TRBD1 is not possible without DNA. The germline V gene encodes CDR1 ENHRY and CDR2 SYGVKD. This CDR3 is built from 15 residues. The chain's CDR3 is CAISESDLSIYEQYF.

V usage is TRBV20-1 and J usage is TRBJ1-2; the D gene TCRdb calls, TRBD1, cannot be checked with no DNA. CDR1 DFQATT and CDR2 SNEGSKA come from the germline V gene (reference sequence). The CDR3 covers 13 residues. CDR3 region: CSARGTGDYGYTF.

The V and J genes are TRBV6-5 and TRBJ2-7; TCRdb lists TRBD1, though no DNA is available to test this call. The CDR3 loop spans 13 amino acids. Germline V gene sequence: CDR1 MNHEY, CDR2 SVGAGI. CDR3 amino acids: CASSWTGNYEQYF.

The rearrangement links TRBV28 to TRBJ2-7; TCRdb picks TRBD1, but there is no DNA to check that call. Germline V gene data show CDR1 as MDHEN and CDR2 as SYDVKM. The CDR3 totals 14 residues. CDR3 residues: CASIGTGYFYEQYF.

The J gene is TRBJ2-1, the V gene TRBV7-9; TCRdb's D gene call, TRBD2, goes unchecked for lack of DNA. This CDR3 is built from 17 residues. CDR1 SEHNR and CDR2 FQNEAQ come from the germline V gene (reference sequence). The CDR3 here is CASSPKEAGLSDNEQFF.

The genes are TRBV4-1 and TRBJ2-1; checking the TCRdb D call of TRBD1 is not possible without DNA. The length of the CDR3 is 16 residues. The germline gives CDR1 MGHRA, CDR2 YSYEKL. The CDR3 here is CASSQLPGGMGNEQFF.

The chain recombines TRBV29-1 with TRBJ1-2. The CDR3 contains 13 residues. Germline CDR1 is SQVTM and CDR2 is ANQGSEA. Here the CDR3 reads CSVIGDGDYGYTF.

V usage is TRBV6-2 or TRBV6-3 and J usage is TRBJ1-5; no DNA is available, so the TRBD1 call from TCRdb remains unchecked. Germline V gene data show CDR1 as MNHEY and CDR2 as SVGEGT. The CDR3 length is 15 residues. The chain's CDR3 is CASSRDSSSNQPQHF.

The chain is built from TRBV29-1 and TRBJ2-7; the D gene TCRdb calls, TRBD1, cannot be checked with no DNA. In germline, CDR1 is SQVTM, CDR2 ANQGSEA. CDR3 length equals 13 residues. The CDR3 protein is CSVVVGHPYEQYF.

This chain links TRBV7-6 with TRBJ1-5; TCRdb reports TRBD1, a call that lacks DNA to check it against. The CDR3 is made up of 17 amino acids. CDR1 SGHVS and CDR2 FNYEAQ come from the germline V gene. Here the CDR3 reads CASRPPRGGNSNQPQHF.

The chain has TRBV23-1 and TRBJ2-7; TCRdb's D call, TRBD1, is unchecked because there is no DNA. TRBV23-1 is identified as an open reading frame with a role that is uncertain. This CDR3 region has 18 residues. This CDR3 is CASSQILTTGQICYEQYF.